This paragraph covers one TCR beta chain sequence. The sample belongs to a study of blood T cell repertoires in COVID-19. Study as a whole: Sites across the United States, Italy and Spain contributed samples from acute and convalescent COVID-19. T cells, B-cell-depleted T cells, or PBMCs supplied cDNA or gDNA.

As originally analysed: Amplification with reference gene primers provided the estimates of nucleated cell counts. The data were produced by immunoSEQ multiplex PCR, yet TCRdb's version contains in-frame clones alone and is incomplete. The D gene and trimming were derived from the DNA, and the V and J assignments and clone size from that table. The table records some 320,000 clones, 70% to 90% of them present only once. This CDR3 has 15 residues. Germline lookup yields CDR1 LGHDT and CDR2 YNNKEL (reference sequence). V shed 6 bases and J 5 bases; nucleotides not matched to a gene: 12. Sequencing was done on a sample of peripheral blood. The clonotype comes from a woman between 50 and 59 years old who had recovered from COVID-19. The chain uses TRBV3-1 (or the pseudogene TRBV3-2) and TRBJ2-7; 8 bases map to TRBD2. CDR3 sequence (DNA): TGTGCCAGCAGTCCTCCGGGACTAGTCGACAACGAGCAGTACTTC. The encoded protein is CASSPPGLVDNEQYF.